This passage covers 3 T cell receptor beta chains from one sample sequenced in a study of regulatory and conventional T cells in RAG deficiency. Sequencing was performed with immunoSEQ multiplex PCR; in TCRdb, only in-frame clones are kept and a portion is missing. Among thousands of clones listed, around 82% were seen once. These data were likewise used in another study, on regulatory T cells. That source adds: The primer mix had 52 TRBV and 13 TRBJ primers.

The sample was CD8+ T cells sorted from blood. These TCRs come from a human donor in good health.

This sequence joins TRBV27 and TRBJ2-1; 8 bases match TRBD2. The V segment lost 6 bases and the J segment 5 bases; nucleotides outside the gene matches: 6. Germline assignment: CDR1 MNHEY and CDR2 SMNVEV (reference sequence). The CDR3 loop spans 14 amino acids. In DNA, the CDR3 is TGTGCCAGCAGCTCAGGACTAGCAGACAATGAGCAGTTCTTC. It codes for CASSSGLADNEQFF.

The genes are TRBV5-4 and TRBJ1-4, with 8 bases aligning to TRBD1. Germline V gives CDR1 SGHNT, CDR2 YYREEE (reference sequence). The J segment lost 7 bases and the V segment lost 4 bases, leaving 6 bases of the junction unmatched. The length of the CDR3 is 14 residues. The DNA of the CDR3 is TGTGCCAGCAGCCAAGATGGACAGGGTGAAAAACTGTTTTTT. Its translation: CASSQDGQGEKLFF.

This chain connects TRBV5-4 to TRBJ1-1; 7 bases are a match to TRBD1. CDR1 and CDR2 from the germline V gene are SGHNT and YYREEE (reference sequence). Trimming took 2 bases from V and 4 from J; bases not matched to a gene: 5. The CDR3 is 14 amino acids. The CDR3 DNA reads as TGTGCCAGCAGCTTTAAAGGGGGCTTCACTGAAGCTTTCTTT. It encodes CASSFKGGFTEAFF.